This T cell receptor beta chain comes out of a study of cytomegalovirus exposure and HLA in healthy donors. Study results and caveats: In a later analysis, at a false discovery rate of 0.05, under 20,000 TCR beta sequences were associated with HLA alleles. Later analysis placed DRB1 highest and HLA-C lowest in TCR association rates, which differed by HLA locus. For most subjects, TCR beta sequences were reported to predict HLA-A and HLA-B alleles with accuracy.

Primers included in the PCR were 60 Vbeta and 13 Jbeta primers. Profiling relied on immunoSEQ multiplex PCR, and the TCRdb table lists in-frame clones only, not all of them. The sample has 70,000 or so clones. Worth noting for this clone: Its antigen remains unknown.

The sequence came from a boy between 5 and 17 years old in good health and CMV-seronegative. Material: PBMCs.

CDR3 region: CASKVGQGTTGELFF. The CDR3 region has the DNA TGTGCCAGTAAGGTGGGACAGGGGACCACCGGGGAGCTGTTTTTT. The rearrangement uses TRBV19 and TRBJ2-2; TRBD1 agrees at 10 bases. Germline V gene lookup returns CDR1 LNHDA and CDR2 SQIVND (reference sequence). J was trimmed by 4 bases and V by 7 bases; bases with no gene match: 6. The CDR3 length is 15 residues.